This T cell receptor beta chain stems from a study of beta chain features in type 1 diabetes. About this clone: The antigen remains unidentified.

Expressed TCRB transcripts were sequenced because the entire RNA isolate underwent reverse transcription. Measured with immunoSEQ multiplex PCR; TCRdb has only the in-frame clones, and not every one. The table shows approximately 120,000 clones, with 40% occurring only once. The CDR3 loop spans 15 amino acids. Germline assignment: CDR1 SGHAT and CDR2 FQNNGV. V shed 1 base and J 4 bases; nucleotides not matched to a gene: 1. Whole-study findings and limits: Within the patient group, naive, central memory and Treg TCRB repertoires appeared more similar to each other than within healthy donors.

The J gene is TRBJ2-1, the V gene TRBV11-2; 10 positions match TRBD2. The sample consisted of stem cell memory CD4+ T cells from blood. The sequence derives from a woman between 18 and 29 years old in good health. The chain's CDR3 is CASSLASGSYNEQFF. CDR3 coding DNA: TGTGCCAGCAGCTTAGCTAGCGGGAGTTACAATGAGCAGTTCTTC.